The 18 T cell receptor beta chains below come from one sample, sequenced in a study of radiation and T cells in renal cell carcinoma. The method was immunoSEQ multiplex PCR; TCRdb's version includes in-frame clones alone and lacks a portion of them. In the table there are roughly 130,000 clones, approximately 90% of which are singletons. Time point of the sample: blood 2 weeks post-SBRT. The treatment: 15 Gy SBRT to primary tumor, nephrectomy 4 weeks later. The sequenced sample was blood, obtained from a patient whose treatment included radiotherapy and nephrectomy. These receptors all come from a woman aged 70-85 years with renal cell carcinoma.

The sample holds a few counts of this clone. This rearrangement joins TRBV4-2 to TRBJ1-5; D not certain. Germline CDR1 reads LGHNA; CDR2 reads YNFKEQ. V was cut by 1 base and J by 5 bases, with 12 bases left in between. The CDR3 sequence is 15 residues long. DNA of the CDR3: TGTGCCAGCAGCCAAGGGGCCGGAGAGGATCAGCCCCAGCATTTT. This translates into CASSQGAGEDQPQHF.

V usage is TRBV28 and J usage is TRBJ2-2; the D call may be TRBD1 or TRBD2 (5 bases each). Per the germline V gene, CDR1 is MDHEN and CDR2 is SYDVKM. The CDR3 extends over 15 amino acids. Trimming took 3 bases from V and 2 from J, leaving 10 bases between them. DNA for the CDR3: TGTGCCAGCAGTTTGGGGGTGTTTAACACCGGGGAGCTGTTTTTT. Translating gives CASSLGVFNTGELFF.

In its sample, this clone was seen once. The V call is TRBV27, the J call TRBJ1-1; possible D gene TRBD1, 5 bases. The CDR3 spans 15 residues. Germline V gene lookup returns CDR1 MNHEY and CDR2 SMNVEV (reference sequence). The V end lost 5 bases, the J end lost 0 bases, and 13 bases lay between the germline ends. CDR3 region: CASSLGVRLNTEAFF. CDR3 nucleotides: TGTGCCAGCAGTCTGGGGGTTAGGCTGAACACTGAAGCTTTCTTT.

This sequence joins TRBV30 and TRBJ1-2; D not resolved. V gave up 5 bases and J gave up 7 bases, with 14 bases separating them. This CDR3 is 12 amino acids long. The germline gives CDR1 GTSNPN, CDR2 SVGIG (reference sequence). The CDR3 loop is CAWPTAPGGYTF. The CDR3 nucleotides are TGTGCCTGGCCGACTGCTCCGGGTGGCTACACCTTC.

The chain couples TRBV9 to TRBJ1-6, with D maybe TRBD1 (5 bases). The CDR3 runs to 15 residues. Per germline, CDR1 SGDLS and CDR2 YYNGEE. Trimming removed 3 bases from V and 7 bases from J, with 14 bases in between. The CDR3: CASSAEVKGNSPLHF. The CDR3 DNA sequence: TGTGCCAGCAGCGCAGAGGTGAAGGGGAATTCACCCCTCCACTTT.

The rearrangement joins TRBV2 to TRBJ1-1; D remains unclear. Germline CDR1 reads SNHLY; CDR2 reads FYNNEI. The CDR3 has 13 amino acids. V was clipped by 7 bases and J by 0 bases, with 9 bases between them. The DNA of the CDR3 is TGTGCCAGCACCGTCGAATTGAACACTGAAGCTTTCTTT. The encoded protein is CASTVELNTEAFF.

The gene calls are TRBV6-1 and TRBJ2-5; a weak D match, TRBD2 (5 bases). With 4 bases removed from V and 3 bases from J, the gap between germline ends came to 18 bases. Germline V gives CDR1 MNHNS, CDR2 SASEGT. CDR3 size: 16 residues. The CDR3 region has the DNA TGTGCCAGCAGTGGGATGTCCTCGACTAACAAAGAGACCCAGTACTTC. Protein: CASSGMSSTNKETQYF.

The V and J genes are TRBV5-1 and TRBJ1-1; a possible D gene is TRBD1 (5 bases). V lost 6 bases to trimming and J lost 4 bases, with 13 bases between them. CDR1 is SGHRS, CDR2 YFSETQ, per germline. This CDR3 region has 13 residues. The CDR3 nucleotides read TGCGCCAGCAAAGGAAGGAGGGGCACTGAAGCTTTCTTT. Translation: CASKGRRGTEAFF.

The CDR3 sequence: CAISPGLAGGRYEQYF. In nucleotides, the CDR3 is TGTGCCATCAGTCCGGGACTAGCGGGGGGGCGCTACGAGCAGTACTTC. V is TRBV10-3 and J is TRBJ2-7, with 16 nucleotides matching TRBD2. J was trimmed by 3 bases and V by 5 bases; bases with no gene match: 4. This CDR3 has 16 residues. Germline V CDR1 and CDR2: ENHRY, SYGVKD.

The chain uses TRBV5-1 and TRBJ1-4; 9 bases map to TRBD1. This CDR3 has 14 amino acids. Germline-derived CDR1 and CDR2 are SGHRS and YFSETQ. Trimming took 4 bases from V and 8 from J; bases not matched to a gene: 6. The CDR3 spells CASSEPGQGEKLFF. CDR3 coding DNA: TGCGCCAGCAGCGAACCGGGACAGGGCGAAAAACTGTTTTTT.

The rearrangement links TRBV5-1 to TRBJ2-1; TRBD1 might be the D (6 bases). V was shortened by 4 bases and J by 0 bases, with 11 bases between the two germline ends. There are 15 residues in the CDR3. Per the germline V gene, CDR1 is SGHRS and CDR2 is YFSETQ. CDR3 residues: CASSPGHISYNEQFF. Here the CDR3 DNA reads TGCGCCAGCAGCCCGGGACATATCTCCTACAATGAGCAGTTCTTC. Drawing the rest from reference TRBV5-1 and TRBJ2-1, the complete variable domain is KAGVTQTPRYLIKTRGQQVTLSCSPISGHRSVSWYQQTPGQGLQFLFEYFSETQRNKGNFPGRFSGRQFSNSRSEMNVSTLELGDSALYLCASSPGHISYNEQFFGPGTRLTVL.

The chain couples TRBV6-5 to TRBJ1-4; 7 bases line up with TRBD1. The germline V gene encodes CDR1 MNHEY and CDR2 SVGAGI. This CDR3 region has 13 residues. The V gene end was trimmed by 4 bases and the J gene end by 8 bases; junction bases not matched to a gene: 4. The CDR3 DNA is TGTGCCAGCAGTTTCCAGGGGGGAGAAAAACTGTTTTTT. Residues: CASSFQGGEKLFF.

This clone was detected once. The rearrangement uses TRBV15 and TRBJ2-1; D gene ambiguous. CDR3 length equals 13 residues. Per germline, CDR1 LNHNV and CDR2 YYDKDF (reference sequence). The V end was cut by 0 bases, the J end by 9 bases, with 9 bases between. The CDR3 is CATSRDHGPEQFF. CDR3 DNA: TGTGCCACCAGCAGAGATCACGGTCCTGAGCAGTTCTTC.

CDR3 loop: CASSPQLGQAPPQHF. CDR3 in DNA: TGTGCCAGCAGTCCCCAACTGGGACAGGCGCCCCCCCAGCATTTT. The chain joins TRBV28 to TRBJ1-5, with 8 bases that match TRBD1. The trim removed 5 bases at V and 10 bases at J, leaving 13 bases unmatched. Germline V gene data show CDR1 as MDHEN and CDR2 as SYDVKM. The CDR3 extends over 15 amino acids.

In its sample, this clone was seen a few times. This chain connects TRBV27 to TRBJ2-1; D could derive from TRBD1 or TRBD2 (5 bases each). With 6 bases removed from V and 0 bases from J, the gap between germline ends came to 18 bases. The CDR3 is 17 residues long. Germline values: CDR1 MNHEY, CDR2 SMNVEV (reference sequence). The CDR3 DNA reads TGTGCCAGCAGAGACCCCGGGGCCCCGAGCTCCTACAATGAGCAGTTCTTC. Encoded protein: CASRDPGAPSSYNEQFF.

This CDR3 is CASRRPGTGRSYEQYF. For the CDR3, the DNA is TGTGCCAGCAGAAGACCCGGGACAGGGCGTTCCTACGAGCAGTACTTC. V is TRBV2 and J is TRBJ2-7; 9 bases line up with TRBD1. The CDR3 extends over 16 amino acids. Germline V gives CDR1 SNHLY, CDR2 FYNNEI. Unmatched junction bases numbered 10, after V lost 6 bases and J lost 1 base. The variable domain in full, with the rest retrieved from reference TRBV2 and TRBJ2-7, is EPEVTQTPSHQVTQMGQEVILRCVPISNHLYFYWYRQILGQKVEFLVSFYNNEISEKSEIFDDQFSVERPDGSNFTLKIRSTKLEDSAMYFCASRRPGTGRSYEQYFGPGTRLTVT.

The CDR3 nucleotides are TGTGCCAGCAGTGAATCGGACAGGGGAAGGGGCTACACCTTC. This encodes CASSESDRGRGYTF. The chain recombines TRBV2 with TRBJ1-2; 9 bases are a match to TRBD1. The CDR3 extends over 14 amino acids. Germline loops: CDR1 SNHLY, CDR2 FYNNEI. Trimming at V came to 2 bases and at J to 8 bases, leaving 6 bases not matched to a gene.

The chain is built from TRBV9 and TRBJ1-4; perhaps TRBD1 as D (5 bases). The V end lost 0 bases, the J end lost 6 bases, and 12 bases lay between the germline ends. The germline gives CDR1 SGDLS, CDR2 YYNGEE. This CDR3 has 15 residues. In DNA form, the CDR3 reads TGTGCCAGCAGCGTAGGAGTCGTGACAGATGAAAAACTGTTTTTT. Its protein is CASSVGVVTDEKLFF.